This TCR beta chain was found in a study of blood T cells in healthy people across ages. The study's findings and limits: The study regarded diversity estimates from one million T cells as underestimates. Expanded clonotype changes were possibly confounded by unknown donor CMV status.

Notes on this clonotype: Its antigen remains unknown. One junction end disagrees with the germline gene, perhaps due to a read error.

This CDR3 spans 16 amino acids. The germline V gene encodes CDR1 LGHNA and CDR2 YNFKEQ. The second PCR ran about 7 to 12 cycles with a sample-barcoded 5' primer and J-beta primers. Each TCR beta cDNA got a 12-nucleotide random molecular identifier. TCRdb redid the calling of the 5' RACE reads with MiXCR, one entry per CDR3 protein. Altogether roughly 700,000 distinct CDR3 sequences are present, approximately 25% being singletons, with the ten largest covering more than 7.5%. This same sample was also taken into another study, of T cells of mothers and their children. That work contributes: Per mother, over 10 million TCR beta CDR3 reads were obtained; per child, approximately 3 million.

The sequenced sample was blood. The V gene is TRBV4-2, the J gene TRBJ2-3; D perhaps matches TRBD2 (5 bases). This sequence was found in a boy aged 5 to 17 in good health. The CDR3 sequence is CASSQDLAASTDTQYF. CDR3 nucleotide sequence: TGCGCCAGCAGCCAAGATCTAGCCGCTAGCACAGATACGCAGTATTTT.